These 22 T cell receptor beta chains were all obtained from the same sample, sequenced in a study of blood T cell repertoires in COVID-19. The protocol was immunoSEQ multiplex PCR, while the TCRdb copy is restricted to in-frame clones and leaves out a portion. The repertoire holds 170,000 or so clones, approximately 91% seen once, with 0.53% in the top ten. What was sequenced was peripheral blood. Source of these receptors: a man aged 50 to 60 with acute or convalescent COVID-19.

V is TRBV28 and J is TRBJ2-7, with 9 bases matching TRBD1. Germline V gene lookup returns CDR1 MDHEN and CDR2 SYDVKM. The trim removed 6 bases at V and 0 bases at J, leaving 3 bases unmatched. The CDR3 has 14 amino acids. The CDR3 region has the DNA TGTGCCAGCAGAAGACAGGGGGGCTCCTACGAGCAGTACTTC. It codes for CASRRQGGSYEQYF.

This clone was detected only once. The chain uses TRBV4-3 and TRBJ1-2; D might be TRBD1 (5 bases). From germline, CDR1 is LGHNA and CDR2 YSLEER. This CDR3 is 15 amino acids long. V was pared by 0 bases and J by 6 bases, with 14 bases between. The CDR3 loop is CASSQDRAGPNGYTF. CDR3 sequence (DNA): TGCGCCAGCAGCCAAGATCGGGCAGGGCCGAATGGCTACACCTTC.

The chain joins TRBV10-3 to TRBJ2-1, with a tentative D call TRBD2 (6 bases). CDR1 and CDR2 (germline): ENHRY, SYGVKD. This CDR3 has 13 amino acids. The V end lost 0 bases, the J end lost 6 bases, and 6 bases lay between the germline ends. The CDR3 spells CAISESGGNEQFF. The CDR3 DNA sequence: TGTGCCATCAGTGAGTCGGGGGGCAATGAGCAGTTCTTC.

In this sample, this clone turned up once. The chain uses TRBV19 and TRBJ2-2, with 8 nucleotides matching TRBD1. The length of the CDR3 is 15 residues. V lost 9 bases and J lost 3; bases outside the gene matches: 9. Germline V gene sequence: CDR1 LNHDA, CDR2 SQIVND (reference sequence). DNA for the CDR3: TGTGCCAGCGCCCCGCCGGACAGGGACACCGGGGAGCTGTTTTTT. This codes for CASAPPDRDTGELFF.

The V gene is TRBV6-1, the J gene TRBJ2-1; D possibly corresponds to TRBD1 (5 bases). Germline loops: CDR1 MNHNS, CDR2 SASEGT. CDR3 length: 14 residues. The V gene lost 5 bases and the J gene lost 3 bases, with 11 bases spanning the gap. DNA for the CDR3: TGTGCCAGCAGTTCTCGGACAATCTACAATGAGCAGTTCTTC. As protein: CASSSRTIYNEQFF.

The genes are TRBV30 and TRBJ1-1; D is ambiguous. Germline V gene sequence: CDR1 GTSNPN, CDR2 SVGIG (reference sequence). The CDR3 has 12 amino acids. Trimming removed 2 bases at V and 5 bases at J, with 9 bases between. CDR3 DNA: TGTGCCTGGAGTAACGGGGTTACTGAAGCTTTCTTT. Protein product: CAWSNGVTEAFF.

J is TRBJ2-7 and V is TRBV6-5; D is ambiguous. V dropped 2 bases and J dropped 6 bases, with 11 bases sitting between them. CDR1 MNHEY and CDR2 SVGAGI come from the germline V gene. The CDR3 length is 13 residues. CDR3 in amino acids: CASSYNLPGEQYV. CDR3 coding DNA: TGTGCCAGCAGTTACAACCTTCCAGGCGAGCAGTACGTC.

The chain carries TRBV19 and TRBJ1-5, with TRBD1 identical over 7 bases. The ends lost 5 bases at V and 3 bases at J; junction bases unmatched: 7. The CDR3 runs to 15 residues. Germline CDR1 and CDR2: LNHDA and SQIVND (reference sequence). CDR3 DNA: TGTGCCAGTAGTCCCCGACAGGGTGACAATCAGCCCCAGCATTTT. Its translation: CASSPRQGDNQPQHF.

The rearrangement links TRBV7-9 to TRBJ1-4, with D hard to call. This CDR3 region has 17 residues. V lost 5 bases and J 3 bases, leaving 19 bases between the germline ends. The germline V gene has CDR1 SEHNR and CDR2 FQNEAQ (reference sequence). The CDR3 protein is CASSPRRRVDANEKLFF. CDR3 nucleotides: TGTGCCAGCAGCCCACGACGGAGGGTTGATGCTAATGAAAAACTGTTTTTT.

The CDR3 nucleotides read TGTGCCAGCAGCTTACAGGAACTTTATACTGAAGCTTTCTTT. As protein: CASSLQELYTEAFF. The chain uses TRBV7-2 and TRBJ1-1; D remains ambiguous. The CDR3 is 14 amino acids. Germline assignment: CDR1 SGHTA and CDR2 FQGNSA. V lost 2 bases, J lost 5 bases, and 12 bases lay in between.

The V gene is TRBV7-8, the J gene TRBJ1-4; D possibly corresponds to TRBD1 (6 bases). This CDR3 region has 16 residues. Germline values: CDR1 SGHVS, CDR2 FQNEAQ. Trimming cost V 4 bases and J 4 bases, with 16 bases left between them. CDR3 region: CASSYMTGGDNEKLFF. The CDR3 bases are TGTGCCAGCAGCTATATGACAGGAGGCGATAATGAAAAACTGTTTTTT.

The chain combines TRBV4-2 with TRBJ1-5, with D perhaps TRBD1 (5 bases). The CDR3 spans 15 residues. Trimming stripped 3 bases from V and 3 bases from J, with 12 bases between. From germline, CDR1 is LGHNA and CDR2 YNFKEQ. In nucleotides, the CDR3 is TGTGCCAGCAGCCAGCCGGGACTGTTCAATCAGCCCCAGCATTTT. It specifies CASSQPGLFNQPQHF.

This clone is a singleton in its sample. The chain links TRBV24-1 to TRBJ2-1, with 8 bases lining up with TRBD1. CDR3 length: 13 residues. In germline, CDR1 is KGHDR, CDR2 SFDVKD. V trimming: 9 bases; J trimming: 5 bases; junction bases outside the gene matches: 5. The CDR3 nucleotides are TGTGCCACCCGGGGACAGGTGGACAATGAGCAGTTCTTC. This codes for CATRGQVDNEQFF.

The chain recombines TRBV5-1 with TRBJ1-5; 10 nucleotides match TRBD1. Germline CDR1 SGHRS, CDR2 YFSETQ. The CDR3 loop spans 14 amino acids. The trim removed 4 bases at V and 7 bases at J, leaving 5 bases unmatched. The CDR3 region is CASSHGQGGQPQHF. CDR3 sequence (DNA): TGCGCCAGCAGCCACGGACAGGGGGGGCAGCCCCAGCATTTT.

The chain carries TRBV30 and TRBJ2-6, with 9 bases aligning to TRBD1. In germline, CDR1 is GTSNPN, CDR2 SVGIG (reference sequence). The CDR3 sequence is 18 residues long. The ends lost 3 bases at V and 0 bases at J; junction bases unmatched: 9. CDR3 in amino acids: CAWSLGQGKISGANVLTF. Written as DNA, the CDR3 is TGTGCCTGGAGCCTGGGACAGGGAAAAATCTCTGGGGCCAACGTCCTGACTTTC. Filled out from reference TRBV30 and TRBJ2-6, the complete variable domain reads SQTIHQWPATLVQPVGSPLSLECTVEGTSNPNLYWYRQAAGRGLQLLFYSVGIGQISSEVPQNLSASRPQDRQFILSSKKLLLSDSGFYLCAWSLGQGKISGANVLTFGAGSRLTVL.

V usage is TRBV9 and J usage is TRBJ2-1, with 13 bases matching TRBD2. The CDR3 covers 15 residues. V lost 3 bases, J lost 5 bases, and 2 bases stayed unmatched. Germline V lookup: CDR1 SGDLS, CDR2 YYNGEE. As DNA, the CDR3 is TGTGCCAGCAGCGCAGGACTAGCGGGAGACAATGAGCAGTTCTTC. As protein: CASSAGLAGDNEQFF.

CDR3 DNA sequence: TGCGCCAGCAGCCAAGACGCGCTCCAAGGGGCCCAGTACTTC. Translated, it gives CASSQDALQGAQYF. The genes are TRBV4-3 and TRBJ2-5; TRBD1 might be the D (5 bases). Germline CDR1 is LGHNA and CDR2 is YSLEER. Trimming cost V 0 bases and J 9 bases, with 14 bases left between them. The CDR3 has 14 residues.

CDR3 sequence: CASSPVPPLTGELFF. CDR3 coding DNA: TGTGCCAGCTCACCAGTCCCCCCACTCACCGGGGAGCTGTTTTTT. This chain joins TRBV18 and TRBJ2-2; D is unclear. CDR1 is KGHSH, CDR2 LQKENI, per germline. This CDR3 contains 15 residues. V was pared by 2 bases and J by 4 bases, with 11 bases between.

V and J are TRBV27 and TRBJ2-3; 7 bases match TRBD2. Trimming took 2 bases from V and 5 from J; bases not matched to a gene: 13. This CDR3 contains 17 residues. Germline V CDR1 and CDR2: MNHEY, SMNVEV (reference sequence). As DNA, the CDR3 is TGTGCCAGCAGTTTAATTAGGCGGCGGGAGTCATTAGATACGCAGTATTTT. It yields the protein CASSLIRRRESLDTQYF.

V and J are TRBV7-9 and TRBJ1-6, with D uncertain. V lost 5 bases and J lost 13, with 15 bases in between. Germline V gene sequence: CDR1 SEHNR, CDR2 FQNEAQ (reference sequence). The CDR3 runs to 13 residues. CDR3 nucleotides: TGTGCCAGCAGCCCTAGGGAGGGAGTCCCCCTCCACTTT. This gives the protein CASSPREGVPLHF.

The V gene is TRBV6-1, the J gene TRBJ2-5; 11 bases agree with TRBD2. The CDR3 has 16 amino acids. V trimming: 3 bases; J trimming: 5 bases; junction bases outside the gene matches: 8. Germline V gene sequence: CDR1 MNHNS, CDR2 SASEGT. CDR3 coding DNA: TGTGCCAGCAGTGAGACATTAGCGGGGGGGACGGAGACCCAGTACTTC. It encodes CASSETLAGGTETQYF.

V and J are TRBV27 and TRBJ2-4; 7 nucleotides match TRBD2. The CDR3 contains 17 residues. Looked up from germline, CDR1 is MNHEY and CDR2 is SMNVEV (reference sequence). Unmatched junction bases numbered 9, after V lost 1 base and J lost 3 bases. This CDR3 reads CASSLYPFGEGKNIQYF. The CDR3 nucleotides are TGTGCCAGCAGTTTATATCCCTTCGGGGAGGGCAAAAACATTCAGTACTTC.